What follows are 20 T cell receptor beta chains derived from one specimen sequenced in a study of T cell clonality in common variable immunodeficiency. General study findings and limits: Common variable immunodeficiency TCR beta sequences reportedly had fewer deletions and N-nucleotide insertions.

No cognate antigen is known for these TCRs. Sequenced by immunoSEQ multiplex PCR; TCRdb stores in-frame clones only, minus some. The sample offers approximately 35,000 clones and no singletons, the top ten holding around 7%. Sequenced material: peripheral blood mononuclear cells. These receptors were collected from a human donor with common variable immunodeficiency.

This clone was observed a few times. The CDR3 sequence: CASKRQGGTDTQYF. The sequenced CDR3 bases are TGTGCCAGCAAACGACAGGGGGGCACAGATACG. The chain employs TRBV6-2 or TRBV6-3 and TRBJ2-3; the match to TRBD1 covers 9 bases. The DNA ends 3 residues before the CDR3 does, and the rest of the CDR3 is filled in from the germline J gene. Germline CDR1 is MNHEY and CDR2 is SVGEGT. The CDR3 is 14 residues long. V shed 7 bases, J shed 1 base, and the junction held 3 bases outside the gene matches.

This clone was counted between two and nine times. The CDR3 region is CASSLVDRGTQYF. The part of the CDR3 DNA that was read is TGTGCCAGCAGCTTAGTGGACCGGGGGACC. The gene calls are TRBV7-7 and TRBJ2-5; D possibly corresponds to TRBD2 (5 bases). The CDR3 goes on 3 residues after the read ends, and that part is filled in from the germline J gene. The CDR3 covers 13 residues. V was trimmed by 1 base and J by 7 bases, leaving 10 bases between them. Germline assignment: CDR1 SSHAT and CDR2 FNYEAQ (reference sequence).

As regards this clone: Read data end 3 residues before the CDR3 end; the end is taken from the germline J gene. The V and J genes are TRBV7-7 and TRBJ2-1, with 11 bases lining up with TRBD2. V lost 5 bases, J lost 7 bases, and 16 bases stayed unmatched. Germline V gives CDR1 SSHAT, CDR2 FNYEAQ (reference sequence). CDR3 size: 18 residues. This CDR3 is CASSQLVTSGSSWNEQFF. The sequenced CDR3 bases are TGTGCCAGCAGCCAACTGGTAACTAGCGGGAGTAGTTGGAATGAG.

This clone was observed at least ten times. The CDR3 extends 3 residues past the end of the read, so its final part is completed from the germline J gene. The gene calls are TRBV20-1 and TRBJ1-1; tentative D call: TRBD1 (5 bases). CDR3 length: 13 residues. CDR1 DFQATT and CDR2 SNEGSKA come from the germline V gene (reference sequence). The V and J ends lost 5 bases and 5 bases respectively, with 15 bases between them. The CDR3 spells CSAVEGGGTEAFF. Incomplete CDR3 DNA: TGCAGTGCTGTGGAGGGCGGGGGGACTGAA.

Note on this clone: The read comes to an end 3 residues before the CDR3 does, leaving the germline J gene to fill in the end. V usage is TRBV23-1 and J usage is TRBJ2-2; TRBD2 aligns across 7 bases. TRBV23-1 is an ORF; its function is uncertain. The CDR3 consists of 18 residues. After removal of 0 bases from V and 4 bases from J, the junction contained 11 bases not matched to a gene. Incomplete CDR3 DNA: TGCGCCAGCAGTCAATCCACCCCCCGACTAGCTGGCACCGGGGAG. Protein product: CASSQSTPRLAGTGE. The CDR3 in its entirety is CASSQSTPRLAGTGELFF.

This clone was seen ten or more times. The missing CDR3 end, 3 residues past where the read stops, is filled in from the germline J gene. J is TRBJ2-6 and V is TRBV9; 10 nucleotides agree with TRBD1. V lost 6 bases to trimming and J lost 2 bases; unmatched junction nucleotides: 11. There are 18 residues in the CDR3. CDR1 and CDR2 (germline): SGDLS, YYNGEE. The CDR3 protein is CASTSGTGVWAGANVLTF. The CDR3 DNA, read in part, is TGTGCCAGCACCTCCGGGACAGGGGTGTGGGCTGGGGCCAACGTC.

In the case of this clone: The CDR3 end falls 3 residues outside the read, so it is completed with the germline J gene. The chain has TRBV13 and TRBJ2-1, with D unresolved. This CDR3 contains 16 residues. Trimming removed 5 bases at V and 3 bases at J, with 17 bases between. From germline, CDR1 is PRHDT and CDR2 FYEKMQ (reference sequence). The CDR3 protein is CASSPTHQPGYNEQFF. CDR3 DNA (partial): TGTGCCAGCAGCCCGACTCACCAGCCGGGCTACAATGAG. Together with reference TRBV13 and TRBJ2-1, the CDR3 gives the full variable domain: AAGVIQSPRHLIKEKRETATLKCYPIPRHDTVYWYQQGPGQDPQFLISFYEKMQSDKGSIPDRFSAQQFSDYHSELNMSSLELGDSALYFCASSPTHQPGYNEQFFGPGTRLTVL.

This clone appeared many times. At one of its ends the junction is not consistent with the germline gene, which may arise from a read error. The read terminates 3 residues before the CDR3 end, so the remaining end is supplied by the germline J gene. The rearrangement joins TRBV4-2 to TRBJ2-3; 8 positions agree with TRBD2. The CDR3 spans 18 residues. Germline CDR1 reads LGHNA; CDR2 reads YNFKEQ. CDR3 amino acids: CASSQESFAGGGKDTQYF. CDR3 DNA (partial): TGCGCCAGCAGCCAAGAGTCCTTTGCGGGAGGTGGTAAAGATACG.

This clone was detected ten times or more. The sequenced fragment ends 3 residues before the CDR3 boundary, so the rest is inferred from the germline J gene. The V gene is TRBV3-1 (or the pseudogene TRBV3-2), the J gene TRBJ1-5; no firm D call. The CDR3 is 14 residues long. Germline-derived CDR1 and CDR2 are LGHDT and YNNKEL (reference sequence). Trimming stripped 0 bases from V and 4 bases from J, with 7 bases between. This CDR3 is CASSQERLNQPQHF. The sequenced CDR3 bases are TGTGCCAGCAGCCAAGAACGGTTAAATCAGCCC.

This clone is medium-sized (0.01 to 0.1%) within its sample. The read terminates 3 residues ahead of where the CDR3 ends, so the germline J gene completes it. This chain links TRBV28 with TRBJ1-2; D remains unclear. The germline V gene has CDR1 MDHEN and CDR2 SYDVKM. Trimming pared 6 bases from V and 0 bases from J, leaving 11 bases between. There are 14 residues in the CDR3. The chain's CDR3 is CASSLDGANYGYTF. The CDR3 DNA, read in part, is TGTGCCAGCAGCCTGGACGGGGCTAACTATGGC.

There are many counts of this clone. Incomplete CDR3 DNA: TGTGCCAGCAGCCGCGGGACAGGGGAAAACTACGAG. This codes for CASSRGTGENYE. The entire CDR3 is CASSRGTGENYEQYF. The chain employs TRBV7-3 and TRBJ2-7; 10 nucleotides line up with TRBD1. The read falls 3 residues short of the CDR3 end, and the missing part is taken from the germline J gene. Germline V gene sequence: CDR1 SGHTA, CDR2 FQGTGA. J was trimmed by 3 bases and V by 5 bases; bases with no gene match: 7. The CDR3 is made up of 15 amino acids.

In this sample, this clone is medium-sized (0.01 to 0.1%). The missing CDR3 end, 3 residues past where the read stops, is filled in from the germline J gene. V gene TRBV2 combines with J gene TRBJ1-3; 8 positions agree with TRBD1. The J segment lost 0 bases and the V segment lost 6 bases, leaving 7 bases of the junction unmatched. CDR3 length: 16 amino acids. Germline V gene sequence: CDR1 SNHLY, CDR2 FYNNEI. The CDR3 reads CASSRDRSFSGNTIYF. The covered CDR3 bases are TGTGCCAGCAGCCGGGACAGGTCTTTCTCTGGAAACACC.

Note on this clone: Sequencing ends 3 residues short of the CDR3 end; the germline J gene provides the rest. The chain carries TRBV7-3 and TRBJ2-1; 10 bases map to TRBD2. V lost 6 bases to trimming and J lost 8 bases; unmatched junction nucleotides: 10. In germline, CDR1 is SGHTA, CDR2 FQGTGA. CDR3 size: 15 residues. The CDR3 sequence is CASSLGLAKNDEQFF. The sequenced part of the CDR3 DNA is TGTGCCAGCAGTCTGGGACTAGCGAAAAACGATGAG.

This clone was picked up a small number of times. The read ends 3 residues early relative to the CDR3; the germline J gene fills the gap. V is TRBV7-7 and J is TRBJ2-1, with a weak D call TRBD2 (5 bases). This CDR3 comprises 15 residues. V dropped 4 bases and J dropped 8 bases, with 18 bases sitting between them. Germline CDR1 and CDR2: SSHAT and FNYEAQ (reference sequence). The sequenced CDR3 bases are TGTGCCAGCAGCTCGGGGTATGACGTCCTCGATGAG. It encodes CASSSGYDVLDE. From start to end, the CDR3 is CASSSGYDVLDEQFF.

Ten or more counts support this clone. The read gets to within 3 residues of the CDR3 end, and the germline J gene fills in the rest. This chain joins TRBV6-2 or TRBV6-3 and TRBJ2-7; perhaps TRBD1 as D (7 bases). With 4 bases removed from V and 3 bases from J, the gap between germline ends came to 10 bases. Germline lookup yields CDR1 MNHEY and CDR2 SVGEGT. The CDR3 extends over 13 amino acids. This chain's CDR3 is CASSFQGGYEQYF. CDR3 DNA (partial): TGTGCCAGCAGTTTTCAGGGGGGCTACGAG.

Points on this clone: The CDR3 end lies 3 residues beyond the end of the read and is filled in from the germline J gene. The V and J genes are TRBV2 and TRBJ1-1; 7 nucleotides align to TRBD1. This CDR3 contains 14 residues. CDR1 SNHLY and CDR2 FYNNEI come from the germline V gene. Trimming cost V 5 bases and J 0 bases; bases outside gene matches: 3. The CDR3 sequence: CASSSGTVNTEAFF. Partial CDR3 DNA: TGTGCCAGCAGTTCCGGGACAGTGAACACTGAA. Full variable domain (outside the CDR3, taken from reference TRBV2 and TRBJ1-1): EPEVTQTPSHQVTQMGQEVILRCVPISNHLYFYWYRQILGQKVEFLVSFYNNEISEKSEIFDDQFSVERPDGSNFTLKIRSTKLEDSAMYFCASSSGTVNTEAFFGQGTRLTVV.

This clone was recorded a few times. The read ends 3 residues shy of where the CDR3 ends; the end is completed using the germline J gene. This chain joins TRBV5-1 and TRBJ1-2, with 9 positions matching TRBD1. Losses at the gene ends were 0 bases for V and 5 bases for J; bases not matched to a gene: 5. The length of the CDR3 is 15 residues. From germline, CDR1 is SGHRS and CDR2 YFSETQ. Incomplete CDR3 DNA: TGCGCCAGCAGCTTGGCACAGGGGGCGCGTTATGGC. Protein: CASSLAQGARYG. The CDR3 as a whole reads CASSLAQGARYGYTF.

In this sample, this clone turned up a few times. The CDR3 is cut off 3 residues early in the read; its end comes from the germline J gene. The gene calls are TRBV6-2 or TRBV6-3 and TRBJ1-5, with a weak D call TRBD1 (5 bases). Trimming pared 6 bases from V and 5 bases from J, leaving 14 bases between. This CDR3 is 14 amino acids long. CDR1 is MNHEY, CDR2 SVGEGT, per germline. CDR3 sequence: CASSPREMYQPQHF. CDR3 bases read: TGTGCCAGCAGCCCCAGGGAGATGTATCAGCCC.

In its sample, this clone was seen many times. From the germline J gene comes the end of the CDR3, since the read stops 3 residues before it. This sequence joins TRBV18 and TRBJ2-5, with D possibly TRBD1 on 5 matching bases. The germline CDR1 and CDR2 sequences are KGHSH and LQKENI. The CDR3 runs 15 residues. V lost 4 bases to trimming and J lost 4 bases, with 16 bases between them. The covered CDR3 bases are TGTGCCAGCTCACTTCGACAGTACCCCAGAGAGACC. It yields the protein CASSLRQYPRET. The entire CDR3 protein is CASSLRQYPRETQYF.

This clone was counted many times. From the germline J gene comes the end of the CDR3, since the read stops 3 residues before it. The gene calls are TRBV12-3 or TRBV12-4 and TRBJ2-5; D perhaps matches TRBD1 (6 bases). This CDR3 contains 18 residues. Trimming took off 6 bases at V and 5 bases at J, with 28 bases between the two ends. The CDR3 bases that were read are TGTGCCAGCAGCCCGACTAAGACAGTTCCCCCTCAGGGGGAGACC. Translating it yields CASSPTKTVPPQGET. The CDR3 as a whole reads CASSPTKTVPPQGETQYF.